A single sample gave rise to the 30 T cell receptor beta chains below, sequenced in a study of early stage breast cancer tumors. TCRdb keeps only in-frame clones here, not all; method: immunoSEQ multiplex PCR. This sample has more than 15,000 clones, with about 83% found just once. Sequencing input: blood. The receptors here all came from a person aged 65-85 years with breast cancer.

This sequence joins TRBV4-1 and TRBJ1-5, with 8 bases fitting TRBD1. Germline CDR1 MGHRA, CDR2 YSYEKL. V was clipped by 4 bases and J by 7 bases; unmatched bases: 15. The CDR3 is 17 amino acids. The DNA for the CDR3 is TGCGCCAGCAGCCCCGATATTTCAGGGGGCCGGGGCCAGCCCCAGCATTTT. It specifies CASSPDISGGRGQPQHF.

The rearrangement joins TRBV4-2 to TRBJ2-1, with D tentatively TRBD1 (6 bases). The CDR3 spans 15 residues. The ends were cut back, 0 bases at V and 8 bases at J, with 14 bases in the middle. Germline-derived CDR1 and CDR2 are LGHNA and YNFKEQ. CDR3 in DNA: TGTGCCAGCAGCCAAGAACTACAGGGTAATTATGAGCAGTTCTTC. Protein: CASSQELQGNYEQFF.

This CDR3 reads CASSLAGTRGTEAFF. CDR3 bases: TGTGCCAGCAGCTTAGCGGGGACAAGGGGCACTGAAGCTTTCTTT. This chain uses TRBV7-9 with TRBJ1-1; D might be TRBD1 (6 bases). The CDR3 runs 15 residues. CDR1 is SEHNR and CDR2 is FQNEAQ in the germline V gene (reference sequence). Trimming pared 0 bases from V and 4 bases from J, leaving 12 bases between.

The chain employs TRBV2 and TRBJ2-7; 9 bases line up with TRBD2. Per germline, CDR1 SNHLY and CDR2 FYNNEI. With 2 bases clipped from V and 4 bases from J, the junction kept 3 bases outside the gene matches. This CDR3 contains 14 residues. Here the CDR3 DNA reads TGTGCCAGCAGTGAACAGCGGGGGGTTTACGAGCAGTACTTC. Encoded protein: CASSEQRGVYEQYF.

The chain carries TRBV7-8 and TRBJ2-7; D is possibly TRBD1 (6 bases). The CDR3 covers 13 residues. CDR1 is SGHVS, CDR2 FQNEAQ, per germline. V was pared by 5 bases and J by 2 bases, with 10 bases between. The CDR3 nucleotides are TGTGCCAGCAGCGACGGACAGCCCTACGAGCAGTACTTC. This translates into CASSDGQPYEQYF.

A single count supports this clone. The chain is built from TRBV18 and TRBJ1-2; TRBD1 is a possible D gene (5 bases). Germline V lookup: CDR1 KGHSH, CDR2 LQKENI. The CDR3 totals 14 residues. V shed 2 bases and J shed 7 bases, with 14 bases lying between them. CDR3 amino acids: CASSPGADPGGYTF. In nucleotides, the CDR3 is TGTGCCAGCTCACCAGGGGCAGACCCTGGTGGCTACACCTTC.

CDR3 amino acids: CAISAGQGARRELFF. The CDR3 DNA follows: TGTGCCATCAGTGCGGGACAGGGGGCAAGGAGGGAGCTGTTTTTT. The chain combines TRBV10-3 with TRBJ2-2, with 12 bases that match TRBD1. The CDR3 is 15 amino acids. Trimming removed 4 bases from V and 9 bases from J; junction bases left unmatched: 6. Germline CDR1 is ENHRY and CDR2 is SYGVKD.

The rearrangement joins TRBV6-6 to TRBJ1-6; 7 bases are a match to TRBD1. The CDR3 is 14 residues long. The ends lost 6 bases at V and 7 bases at J; junction bases unmatched: 6. Per germline, CDR1 MNHNY and CDR2 SVGAGI (reference sequence). The CDR3 is CASRPGTVNSPLHF. The CDR3 bases are TGTGCCAGCAGGCCCGGGACAGTGAATTCACCCCTCCACTTT.

The rearrangement links TRBV5-1 to TRBJ1-2, with 12 nucleotides matching TRBD1. Trimming removed 2 bases from V and 6 bases from J; junction bases left unmatched: 2. The CDR3 runs to 14 residues. Germline CDR1 is SGHRS and CDR2 is YFSETQ. Written as DNA, the CDR3 is TGCGCCAGCAGCTTCGGGACAGGGGGCAATGGCTACACCTTC. Its translation: CASSFGTGGNGYTF. The whole variable domain, remainder taken from reference TRBV5-1 and TRBJ1-2, is KAGVTQTPRYLIKTRGQQVTLSCSPISGHRSVSWYQQTPGQGLQFLFEYFSETQRNKGNFPGRFSGRQFSNSRSEMNVSTLELGDSALYLCASSFGTGGNGYTFGSGTRLTVV.

The genes are TRBV11-1 and TRBJ1-1, with D unresolved. The V gene lost 3 bases and the J gene lost 1 base, with 6 bases spanning the gap. Per the germline V gene, CDR1 is SGHAT and CDR2 is FQDESV (reference sequence). The CDR3 covers 13 residues. This CDR3 reads CASSFSGNTEAFF. The CDR3 region has the DNA TGTGCCAGCAGCTTCTCAGGGAACACTGAAGCTTTCTTT.

This rearrangement joins TRBV6-6 to TRBJ1-2, with D possibly TRBD1 on 6 matching bases. V was shortened by 5 bases and J by 0 bases, with 13 bases between the two germline ends. The CDR3 contains 15 residues. CDR1 is MNHNY, CDR2 SVGAGI, per germline (reference sequence). The CDR3 spells CASSRPGAANYGYTF. Written as DNA, the CDR3 is TGTGCCAGCAGTCGGCCAGGGGCTGCTAACTATGGCTACACCTTC.

This chain uses TRBV18 with TRBJ1-3, with D possibly TRBD1 on 6 matching bases. The germline gives CDR1 KGHSH, CDR2 LQKENI. Between the trimmed V and J ends, which lost 4 bases and 4 bases, there was a span of 14 bases. The CDR3 loop spans 15 amino acids. In DNA, the CDR3 is TGTGCCAGCTCACACCGGGACACCGGAGGAAACACCATATATTTT. Translating it yields CASSHRDTGGNTIYF.

This clone was found a few times. The J gene is TRBJ1-5, the V gene TRBV30; no clear D gene. V was trimmed by 2 bases and J by 3 bases, leaving 8 bases between them. This CDR3 spans 13 amino acids. Germline CDR1 GTSNPN, CDR2 SVGIG (reference sequence). The CDR3 here is CAWSSQDNQPQHF. In DNA form, the CDR3 reads TGTGCCTGGAGTTCCCAGGACAATCAGCCCCAGCATTTT.

This sequence joins TRBV5-1 and TRBJ2-5, with no clear D. The CDR3 totals 13 residues. Germline V gene data show CDR1 as SGHRS and CDR2 as YFSETQ. Trimming took off 4 bases at V and 0 bases at J, with 7 bases between the two ends. The CDR3 loop is CASSVSHQETQYF. The CDR3 DNA sequence: TGCGCCAGCAGCGTTAGCCACCAAGAGACCCAGTACTTC.

The CDR3 region is CASKSRGATNYGYTF. The CDR3 DNA is TGTGCCAGCAAGTCCAGGGGCGCCACAAACTATGGCTACACCTTC. The rearrangement uses TRBV28 and TRBJ1-2, with D perhaps matching TRBD1 (6 bases). Trimming shortened V by 7 bases and J by 2 bases, and 17 bases separated the two germline ends. CDR1 MDHEN and CDR2 SYDVKM come from the germline V gene. This CDR3 has 15 residues.

The chain carries TRBV18 and TRBJ2-7; D unresolved. Germline lookup yields CDR1 KGHSH and CDR2 LQKENI. Trimming took 2 bases from V and 1 from J, leaving 9 bases between them. The CDR3 spans 14 residues. The CDR3 spells CASSPRDSSYEQYF. CDR3 in DNA: TGTGCCAGCTCACCAAGAGACTCGTCCTACGAGCAGTACTTC.

The rearrangement uses TRBV4-3 and TRBJ2-3; TRBD2 agrees at 10 bases. CDR1 is LGHNA, CDR2 YSLEER, per germline. The trim removed 0 bases at V and 2 bases at J, leaving 5 bases unmatched. CDR3 length: 17 residues. The CDR3: CASSQDPSGGITDTQYF. The DNA for the CDR3 is TGCGCCAGCAGCCAAGATCCTAGCGGGGGAATCACAGATACGCAGTATTTT.

V and J are TRBV5-5 and TRBJ2-7; 11 nucleotides align to TRBD2. The CDR3 extends over 14 amino acids. Germline V gives CDR1 SGHKS, CDR2 YYEKEE (reference sequence). Germline trimming cut 2 bases from V and 7 bases from J; bases unmatched to any gene: 5. This CDR3 reads CASSFSGGAREQYF. For the CDR3, the DNA is TGTGCCAGCAGCTTTAGCGGGGGGGCCAGGGAGCAGTACTTC.

This sequence joins TRBV5-4 and TRBJ1-2; no firm D call. The CDR3 runs to 15 residues. Germline CDR1 is SGHNT and CDR2 is YYREEE (reference sequence). Trimming removed 0 bases at V and 8 bases at J, with 17 bases between. The CDR3 loop reads CASSLAVGPREGYTF. The CDR3 DNA reads as TGTGCCAGCAGCTTGGCCGTCGGACCTCGGGAAGGCTACACCTTC.

J is TRBJ1-5 and V is TRBV11-2; no definite D call. Per germline, CDR1 SGHAT and CDR2 FQNNGV. Between the trimmed V and J ends, which lost 1 base and 6 bases, there was a span of 13 bases. CDR3 size: 15 residues. The CDR3 DNA follows: TGTGCCAGCAGCTTAGGCGGGTTCGGGAGTCAGCCCCAGCATTTT. Protein: CASSLGGFGSQPQHF.

The count of this clone is one. The chain recombines TRBV9 with TRBJ2-2; D possibly corresponds to TRBD2 (6 bases). Germline assignment: CDR1 SGDLS and CDR2 YYNGEE. CDR3 length: 16 residues. V shed 4 bases and J shed 0 bases, with 13 bases lying between them. CDR3 nucleotides: TGTGCCAGCAGCCTACGGGGGTCTCCGAACACCGGGGAGCTGTTTTTT. Amino acid sequence: CASSLRGSPNTGELFF.

The chain carries TRBV19 and TRBJ2-7, with 7 bases that match TRBD1. Germline V lookup: CDR1 LNHDA, CDR2 SQIVND (reference sequence). V lost 5 bases, J lost 3 bases, and 7 bases stayed unmatched. This CDR3 spans 14 amino acids. The CDR3 here is CASSRQGEIYEQYF. CDR3 nucleotides: TGTGCCAGTAGTCGACAGGGAGAGATCTACGAGCAGTACTTC. Full variable domain (outside the CDR3, taken from reference TRBV19 and TRBJ2-7): DGGITQSPKYLFRKEGQNVTLSCEQNLNHDAMYWYRQDPGQGLRLIYYSQIVNDFQKGDIAEGYSVSREKKESFPLTVTSAQKNPTAFYLCASSRQGEIYEQYFGPGTRLTVT.

The V gene is TRBV5-1, the J gene TRBJ2-5; 11 positions match TRBD2. The CDR3 consists of 15 residues. After removal of 4 bases from V and 3 bases from J, the junction contained 5 bases not matched to a gene. Germline CDR1 is SGHRS and CDR2 is YFSETQ. CDR3 sequence (DNA): TGCGCCAGCAGCCAAGGGACTAGCGGTGAAGAGACCCAGTACTTC. The encoded protein is CASSQGTSGEETQYF.

The V call is TRBV2, the J call TRBJ2-3, with D uncertain. Germline CDR1 and CDR2: SNHLY and FYNNEI. The CDR3 totals 14 residues. V shed 3 bases and J shed 2 bases, with 9 bases lying between them. The DNA of the CDR3 is TGTGCCAGCAGTGACTCGGGTTTCACAGATACGCAGTATTTT. Translated, it gives CASSDSGFTDTQYF. Together with reference TRBV2 and TRBJ2-3, the CDR3 gives the full variable domain: EPEVTQTPSHQVTQMGQEVILRCVPISNHLYFYWYRQILGQKVEFLVSFYNNEISEKSEIFDDQFSVERPDGSNFTLKIRSTKLEDSAMYFCASSDSGFTDTQYFGPGTRLTVL.

The chain couples TRBV20-1 to TRBJ1-1; D gene ambiguous. The V gene's germline CDR1 is DFQATT and CDR2 SNEGSKA (reference sequence). Trimming shortened V by 6 bases and J by 1 base, and 6 bases separated the two germline ends. This CDR3 contains 11 residues. DNA for the CDR3: TGCAGTGCCAGGCGGAACACTGAAGCTTTCTTT. It is translated as CSARRNTEAFF.

The chain links TRBV11-3 to TRBJ2-1; tentatively, D is TRBD2 (6 bases). This CDR3 is built from 18 residues. Per the germline V gene, CDR1 is SGHNT and CDR2 is YENEEA. The V and J ends lost 4 bases and 2 bases respectively, with 21 bases between them. DNA for the CDR3: TGTGCCAGCAGCTCCCGGGGGACGGCGGGGCCCCCCTACAATGAGCAGTTCTTC. This gives the protein CASSSRGTAGPPYNEQFF.

This clone appeared a single time. The chain is built from TRBV9 and TRBJ2-2; 8 bases are a match to TRBD2. The CDR3 spans 15 residues. V trimming: 5 bases; J trimming: 5 bases; junction bases outside the gene matches: 8. Germline loops: CDR1 SGDLS, CDR2 YYNGEE. The CDR3 DNA is TGTGCCAGCAGTGCGGGGGGCCGGGATACCGGGGAGCTGTTTTTT. It specifies CASSAGGRDTGELFF.

This chain connects TRBV2 to TRBJ2-1, with a tentative D call TRBD1 (6 bases). V lost 7 bases and J 5 bases, leaving 18 bases between the germline ends. The germline V gene encodes CDR1 SNHLY and CDR2 FYNNEI. The CDR3 is made up of 15 amino acids. In nucleotides, the CDR3 is TGTGCCAGCAACACAGGGACGGGACCTAACAATGAGCAGTTCTTC. Its translation: CASNTGTGPNNEQFF.

V is TRBV5-4 and J is TRBJ1-1, with TRBD1 matching over 7 bases. This CDR3 is built from 14 residues. CDR1 SGHNT and CDR2 YYREEE come from the germline V gene (reference sequence). The trim removed 4 bases at V and 5 bases at J, leaving 8 bases unmatched. CDR3 in amino acids: CASSPRQGGTEAFF. The CDR3 DNA sequence: TGTGCCAGCAGCCCGAGACAGGGTGGGACTGAAGCTTTCTTT.

This chain uses TRBV10-3 with TRBJ2-7, with D unclear. This CDR3 has 12 amino acids. V gave up 5 bases and J gave up 4 bases, with 9 bases separating them. CDR1 and CDR2 from the germline V gene are ENHRY and SYGVKD. CDR3 coding DNA: TGTGCCATCAGTAAAGACAATTACGAGCAGTACTTC. Translating gives CAISKDNYEQYF.